These 26 T cell receptor beta chains were all obtained from the same sample, sequenced in a study of response to subunit inactivated influenza vaccine. TCRdb re-called the RT-PCR reads through MiXCR, storing one row per CDR3 protein. Altogether roughly 650,000 distinct CDR3 sequences are present, approximately 14% being singletons, with the ten largest covering roughly 11%. The specimen comprised PBMCs from blood, sampled 11 to 12 days after vaccination. The receptors come from a man aged 50 to 59 who received an inactivated influenza vaccine.

The chain joins TRBV6-1 to TRBJ2-4; D gene ambiguous. V shed 1 base and J shed 1 base, with 11 bases lying between them. Germline assignment: CDR1 MNHNS and CDR2 SASEGT. The CDR3 contains 16 residues. The CDR3 DNA is TGTGCCAGCAGTGAAGACCCGCAGATGGCCAAAAACATTCAGTACTTC. This codes for CASSEDPQMAKNIQYF.

This rearrangement joins TRBV20-1 to TRBJ1-2; 12 bases are shared with TRBD1. Germline V CDR1 and CDR2: DFQATT, SNEGSKA (reference sequence). The CDR3 spans 15 residues. J was trimmed by 7 bases and V by 5 bases; bases with no gene match: 11. Written as DNA, the CDR3 is TGCAGTGCTGGACACCGGGACAGGGGGCTCAGTGGCTACACCTTC. Translation gives CSAGHRDRGLSGYTF.

The gene calls are TRBV5-6 and TRBJ2-1; 14 nucleotides match TRBD2. Germline V gene sequence: CDR1 SGHDT, CDR2 YYEEEE. CDR3 length equals 16 residues. V trimming: 3 bases; J trimming: 2 bases; junction bases outside the gene matches: 1. CDR3 loop: CASSWGLAGAYNEQFF. CDR3 coding DNA: TGTGCCAGCAGCTGGGGACTAGCGGGGGCCTACAATGAGCAGTTCTTC.

With regard to this clonotype: A read error is possible here, since a much larger clone lies one base away. The rearrangement links TRBV29-1 to TRBJ2-1, with D uncertain. The germline CDR1 and CDR2 sequences are SQVTM and ANQGSEA. The V end lost 8 bases, the J end lost 0 bases, and 14 bases lay between the germline ends. CDR3 length equals 14 residues. CDR3 region: CSLPYRSSYNEQFF. In DNA, the CDR3 is TGCAGCCTACCGTACCGGAGCTCCTACAATGAGCAGTTCTTC.

This clonotype came up a few times. The V call is TRBV2, the J call TRBJ2-3; 9 bases are shared with TRBD2. V shed 4 bases and J 0 bases; nucleotides not matched to a gene: 8. Germline-derived CDR1 and CDR2 are SNHLY and FYNNEI. The CDR3 has 17 residues. The CDR3 loop reads CASSGGSGSSSTDTQYF. CDR3 sequence (DNA): TGTGCCAGCAGTGGGGGTAGCGGGAGCTCTAGCACAGATACGCAGTATTTT.

This clonotype came up a few times. At one end the junction does not follow the germline gene, possibly because of a read error. V and J are TRBV2 and TRBJ2-1; D remains unclear. The germline V gene encodes CDR1 SNHLY and CDR2 FYNNEI. The CDR3 contains 14 residues. CDR3: CASTEGYSGDQQFF. The CDR3, as DNA: TGTGCCAGCACTGAAGGGTACTCGGGTGACCAGCAGTTCTTC. The full variable domain, its missing parts supplied by reference TRBV2 and TRBJ2-1, is EPEVTQTPSHQVTQMGQEVILRCVPISNHLYFYWYRQILGQKVEFLVSFYNNEISEKSEIFDDQFSVERPDGSNFTLKIRSTKLEDSAMYFCASTEGYSGDQQFFGPGTRLTVL.

The chain links TRBV29-1 to TRBJ2-5; a weak D match, TRBD1 (6 bases). Germline V gene data show CDR1 as SQVTM and CDR2 as ANQGSEA. The ends were cut back, 5 bases at V and 4 bases at J, with 17 bases in the middle. The CDR3 extends over 14 amino acids. The CDR3 sequence: CSVRGQGKGETQYF. The CDR3 region has the DNA TGCAGCGTTAGAGGGCAGGGGAAGGGAGAGACCCAGTACTTC.

This clonotype was counted ten times or more. The V call is TRBV12-3 or TRBV12-4, the J call TRBJ2-7; no firm D call. The CDR3 length is 12 residues. Trimming stripped 5 bases from V and 4 bases from J, with 9 bases between. CDR3 region: CASSESEYEQYF. As DNA, the CDR3 is TGTGCCAGCAGTGAATCCGAGTACGAGCAGTACTTC.

This clonotype appeared a few times. The rearrangement uses TRBV20-1 and TRBJ2-1, with D perhaps matching TRBD1 (6 bases). V lost 3 bases, J lost 2 bases, and 14 bases lay in between. The CDR3 covers 15 residues. CDR1 is DFQATT and CDR2 is SNEGSKA in the germline V gene (reference sequence). CDR3 amino acids: CSASRQGRPYNEQFF. CDR3 sequence (DNA): TGCAGTGCTAGTCGGCAGGGGCGACCCTACAATGAGCAGTTCTTC.

The V gene is TRBV29-1, the J gene TRBJ2-2; D call uncertain. The length of the CDR3 is 12 residues. The germline gives CDR1 SQVTM, CDR2 ANQGSEA. The V end lost 4 bases, the J end lost 6 bases, and 9 bases lay between the germline ends. CDR3 nucleotide sequence: TGCAGCGTTGGAATGGTGGCCGGGGAGCTGTTTTTT. Protein sequence: CSVGMVAGELFF.

This chain connects TRBV3-1 to TRBJ2-1, with a possible D match to TRBD1 (6 bases). CDR1 is LGHDT, CDR2 YNNKEL, per germline (reference sequence). The CDR3 length is 12 residues. V lost 3 bases, J lost 15 bases, and 15 bases lay in between. DNA of the CDR3: TGTGCCAGCAGCCATCACCCCGGGACAAGGTTCTTC. It specifies CASSHHPGTRFF.

This sequence joins TRBV6-6 and TRBJ2-7; the D gene is possibly TRBD1 (6 bases). CDR3 length: 13 residues. CDR1 MNHNY and CDR2 SVGAGI come from the germline V gene (reference sequence). Trimming took off 4 bases at V and 7 bases at J, with 14 bases between the two ends. The CDR3 loop is CASSSDSRGEQYF. CDR3 sequence (DNA): TGTGCCAGCAGTTCGGACAGTCGGGGAGAGCAGTACTTC.

The J gene is TRBJ2-1, the V gene TRBV28; 7 positions agree with TRBD1. Unmatched junction bases numbered 8, after V lost 5 bases and J lost 4 bases. The CDR3 is 15 residues long. CDR1 is MDHEN, CDR2 SYDVKM, per germline. The CDR3 sequence is CASSPGGTGYNEQFF. The CDR3 DNA is TGTGCCAGCAGTCCAGGGGGAACGGGTTACAATGAGCAGTTCTTC.

This clonotype was found a few times. The chain joins TRBV19 to TRBJ2-2; the D is unclear. The germline V gene encodes CDR1 LNHDA and CDR2 SQIVND (reference sequence). CDR3 size: 16 residues. V was trimmed by 1 base and J by 9 bases, leaving 18 bases between them. The CDR3 region has the DNA TGTGCCAGTAGTATAGGAGGATCCGCGGAGCTCCGGGAGCTGTTTTTT. It specifies CASSIGGSAELRELFF.

V is TRBV12-3 or TRBV12-4 and J is TRBJ1-5, with D maybe TRBD1 (6 bases). The CDR3 is made up of 14 amino acids. Trimming stripped 6 bases from V and 3 bases from J, with 12 bases between. The DNA for the CDR3 is TGTGCCAGCAGCCTACAGGGATTCAATCAGCCCCAGCATTTT. This sequence encodes CASSLQGFNQPQHF.

V usage is TRBV9 and J usage is TRBJ2-1; D not certain. The CDR3 loop spans 16 amino acids. Germline CDR1 and CDR2: SGDLS and YYNGEE. V gave up 0 bases and J gave up 5 bases, with 15 bases separating them. The CDR3 protein is CASSVGIRIRHNEQFF. The CDR3 DNA is TGTGCCAGCAGCGTAGGGATAAGGATTCGTCACAATGAGCAGTTCTTC.

The chain is built from TRBV19 and TRBJ1-5; TRBD1 might be the D (5 bases). Germline CDR1 reads LNHDA; CDR2 reads SQIVND (reference sequence). Trimming cost V 4 bases and J 0 bases, with 10 bases left between them. The CDR3 is 15 amino acids. CDR3 sequence reads: CASSTRGSSNQPQHF. CDR3 sequence (DNA): TGTGCCAGTAGTACGCGGGGCTCTAGCAATCAGCCCCAGCATTTT. Full variable domain (missing parts from reference TRBV19 and TRBJ1-5): DGGITQSPKYLFRKEGQNVTLSCEQNLNHDAMYWYRQDPGQGLRLIYYSQIVNDFQKGDIAEGYSVSREKKESFPLTVTSAQKNPTAFYLCASSTRGSSNQPQHFGDGTRLSIL.

This clonotype was counted a few times. The chain links TRBV4-2 to TRBJ2-3; tentative D call: TRBD2 (6 bases). Germline V lookup: CDR1 LGHNA, CDR2 YNFKEQ. This CDR3 has 18 amino acids. Deletions cut 3 bases from V and 1 base from J, with 20 bases between. The CDR3 spells CASSQTIPSGQRTDTQYF. The CDR3 region has the DNA TGTGCCAGCAGCCAGACCATTCCCAGCGGGCAACGCACAGATACGCAGTATTTT.

This rearrangement joins TRBV10-3 to TRBJ1-5; D might be TRBD1 (5 bases). Trimming took 0 bases from V and 2 from J, leaving 17 bases between them. Germline-derived CDR1 and CDR2 are ENHRY and SYGVKD. The CDR3 sequence is 18 residues long. CDR3 in amino acids: CAISESLRGRGGNQPQHF. The CDR3 bases are TGTGCCATCAGTGAGTCCCTACGAGGACGAGGGGGCAATCAGCCCCAGCATTTT.

This clonotype was found many times. The V and J genes are TRBV12-3 or TRBV12-4 and TRBJ2-7; D gene uncertain. V lost 6 bases and J 0 bases, leaving 6 bases between the germline ends. CDR3 length: 12 amino acids. The CDR3 region has the DNA TGTGCCAGCAGATCGGACTCCTACGAGCAGTACTTC. Amino acids: CASRSDSYEQYF.

A few counts support this clonotype. This rearrangement joins TRBV6-5 to TRBJ1-1; a possible D gene is TRBD1 (5 bases). The CDR3 has 17 amino acids. V was pared by 0 bases and J by 0 bases, with 14 bases between. CDR1 is MNHEY, CDR2 SVGAGI, per germline. Here the CDR3 reads CASSYSSRRGVNTEAFF. The CDR3 DNA reads TGTGCCAGCAGTTACTCGAGCCGACGGGGGGTGAACACTGAAGCTTTCTTT.

This rearrangement joins TRBV9 to TRBJ2-3, with D possibly TRBD2 on 5 matching bases. Trimming pared 4 bases from V and 6 bases from J, leaving 12 bases between. CDR3 length: 13 residues. Germline loops: CDR1 SGDLS, CDR2 YYNGEE. The CDR3 sequence: CASSPSGMDTQYF. Here the CDR3 DNA reads TGTGCCAGCAGCCCCAGCGGTATGGATACGCAGTATTTT. Complete variable domain (other parts from reference TRBV9 and TRBJ2-3): DSGVTQTPKHLITATGQRVTLRCSPRSGDLSVYWYQQSLDQGLQFLIQYYNGEERAKGNILERFSAQQFPDLHSELNLSSLELGDSALYFCASSPSGMDTQYFGPGTRLTVL.

This sequence joins TRBV2 and TRBJ2-6; D is unclear. The V gene's germline CDR1 is SNHLY and CDR2 FYNNEI. The CDR3 is 13 residues long. V lost 2 bases, J lost 9 bases, and 8 bases lay in between. Here the CDR3 DNA reads TGTGCCAGCAGTGAATCTGGTCGCAACGTCCTGACTTTC. Protein: CASSESGRNVLTF. The full variable domain, completed using reference TRBV2 and TRBJ2-6, is EPEVTQTPSHQVTQMGQEVILRCVPISNHLYFYWYRQILGQKVEFLVSFYNNEISEKSEIFDDQFSVERPDGSNFTLKIRSTKLEDSAMYFCASSESGRNVLTFGAGSRLTVL.

The chain is built from TRBV4-1 and TRBJ2-1; 8 bases are a match to TRBD1. V was pared by 3 bases and J by 8 bases, with 6 bases of the junction left unmatched. Germline V gives CDR1 MGHRA, CDR2 YSYEKL. CDR3 length: 14 amino acids. The CDR3 DNA follows: TGCGCCAGCAGCCAGAGGGCAGGGGGCTATGAGCAGTTCTTC. Protein product: CASSQRAGGYEQFF.

This chain connects TRBV14 to TRBJ2-7; no definite D call. Trimming removed 0 bases from V and 9 bases from J, with 9 bases in between. Germline lookup yields CDR1 SGHDN and CDR2 FVKESK. This CDR3 is 12 amino acids long. CDR3 sequence reads: CASSQDRVVQYF. The DNA of the CDR3 is TGTGCCAGCAGCCAAGACCGGGTTGTGCAGTACTTC.

At least ten counts were recorded for this clonotype. This chain connects TRBV6-5 to TRBJ1-3; 9 bases fit TRBD1. CDR3 length: 15 amino acids. CDR1 MNHEY and CDR2 SVGAGI come from the germline V gene. V shed 4 bases, J shed 1 base, and the junction held 2 bases outside the gene matches. This CDR3 is CASSFGQGSGNTIYF. For the CDR3, the DNA is TGTGCCAGCAGTTTCGGACAGGGGTCTGGAAACACCATATATTTT.